This TCR beta chain was sequenced for a study of blood T cell repertoires in COVID-19. Study-level background: Samples of COVID-19 (acute and convalescent) were obtained from the United States, Italy and Spain. The analysed material was cDNA or gDNA that came from T cells, B-cell-depleted T cells, or PBMCs.

CDR3 length: 15 residues. Looked up from germline, CDR1 is MNHEY and CDR2 is SMNVEV (reference sequence). The V gene lost 1 base and the J gene lost 6 bases, with 12 bases spanning the gap. In the authors' workflow: Reference gene primer amplification gave estimated nucleated cell counts. The assay was immunoSEQ multiplex PCR, and TCRdb's table has in-frame clones only and misses some. V, J and clone size are taken as reported in that table, and D and trimming were inferred from the DNA itself. The sample lists roughly 100,000 clones, roughly 86% occurring once. The chain joins TRBV27 to TRBJ1-4; TRBD1 is a possible D gene (5 bases). Sequenced sample: peripheral blood. This clonotype was sampled from a man between 50 and 59 years old with active or convalescent COVID-19. The CDR3 DNA is TGTGCCAGCAGTTTATATGGGGCTTCTCATGAAAAACTGTTTTTT. Amino acids: CASSLYGASHEKLFF.